Following are 31 T cell receptor beta chains from one sample sequenced in a study of T cell responses to AZD1222 COVID-19 vaccine. Sequencing was performed with immunoSEQ multiplex PCR; in TCRdb, only in-frame clones are kept and a portion is missing. The table lists fewer than 100,000 clones, roughly 89% of them singletons. Sequencing was performed on peripheral blood, taken on day 0 of AZD1222 vaccination. The receptors were gathered from an adult in good health.

This chain joins TRBV19 and TRBJ1-2; 9 bases match TRBD1. The CDR3 is 13 residues long. The junction had 9 bases not matched to a gene; V was cut back by 8 bases and J by 8 bases. Germline V gives CDR1 LNHDA, CDR2 SQIVND (reference sequence). The CDR3 nucleotides are TGTGCCAGTGACGCCCGGACAGGGGACGGCTACACCTTC. Its translation: CASDARTGDGYTF.

V is TRBV21-1 and J is TRBJ1-5. TRBV21-1 is given as a pseudogene. The CDR3 runs 16 residues. CDR3 in amino acids: CASSKGRKRGDQPQHF. CDR3 nucleotide sequence: TGTGCCAGCAGCAAAGGAAGGAAAAGGGGAGATCAGCCCCAGCATTTT.

The sample holds a few counts of this clone. The rearrangement joins TRBV18 to TRBJ1-1; 9 bases are shared with TRBD1. The CDR3 spans 14 residues. Germline values: CDR1 KGHSH, CDR2 LQKENI. V was clipped by 5 bases and J by 3 bases; unmatched bases: 4. Here the CDR3 DNA reads TGTGCCAGCTCAATTGGACAGGGGTACACTGAAGCTTTCTTT. Translating gives CASSIGQGYTEAFF. The full variable domain, completed using reference TRBV18 and TRBJ1-1, is NAGVMQNPRHLVRRRGQEARLRCSPMKGHSHVYWYRQLPEEGLKFMVYLQKENIIDESGMPKERFSAEFPKEGPSILRIQQVVRGDSAAYFCASSIGQGYTEAFFGQGTRLTVV.

The rearrangement uses TRBV5-6 and TRBJ2-1; TRBD1 aligns across 10 bases. Germline assignment: CDR1 SGHDT and CDR2 YYEEEE. The CDR3 runs to 15 residues. V was pared by 0 bases and J by 8 bases, with 5 bases of the junction left unmatched. In DNA form, the CDR3 reads TGTGCCAGCAGCTTGGTGAGACAGGGGGCCCATGAGCAGTTCTTC. It translates to CASSLVRQGAHEQFF.

The J gene is TRBJ1-2, the V gene TRBV5-1; D is possibly TRBD1 (5 bases). The CDR3 covers 14 residues. V was clipped by 6 bases and J by 13 bases, with 25 bases between them. Germline values: CDR1 SGHRS, CDR2 YFSETQ. The CDR3 region has the DNA TGCGCCAGCAAAACCGGGACCGCAAACTATTTTTTCACCTTC. Its protein is CASKTGTANYFFTF.

The V gene is TRBV30, the J gene TRBJ1-4; 8 bases align to TRBD1. Looked up from germline, CDR1 is GTSNPN and CDR2 is SVGIG (reference sequence). Trimming at V came to 3 bases and at J to 7 bases, leaving 10 bases not matched to a gene. The CDR3 is 15 residues long. CDR3 nucleotides: TGTGCCTGGAGCCAAGGACAGGGTGGGAGTGAAAAACTGTTTTTT. This sequence encodes CAWSQGQGGSEKLFF.

The rearrangement links TRBV7-3 to TRBJ2-2; D remains unclear. The CDR3 runs 16 residues. Trimming took 0 bases from V and 0 from J, leaving 8 bases between them. Germline CDR1 SGHTA, CDR2 FQGTGA. DNA for the CDR3: TGTGCCAGCAGCTTAACGGCAGTAGCGAACACCGGGGAGCTGTTTTTT. As protein: CASSLTAVANTGELFF.

The gene calls are TRBV7-2 and TRBJ2-3; D might be TRBD2 (7 bases). The CDR3 has 13 residues. V lost 0 bases to trimming and J lost 8 bases, with 9 bases between them. Germline V gene lookup returns CDR1 SGHTA and CDR2 FQGNSA. The DNA for the CDR3 is TGTGCCAGCAGCTTAGCAGGGGGGGCTACGCAGTATTTT. It specifies CASSLAGGATQYF.

The genes are TRBV7-2 and TRBJ2-1; 13 bases are a match to TRBD2. This CDR3 has 15 residues. Trimming took 5 bases from V and 8 from J; bases not matched to a gene: 6. The germline V gene encodes CDR1 SGHTA and CDR2 FQGNSA. CDR3 protein: CASSLRTSGGDEQFF. CDR3 coding DNA: TGTGCCAGCAGCCTAAGGACTAGCGGGGGCGATGAGCAGTTCTTC.

Concerning this clone: At one of its ends the junction is not consistent with the germline gene, which may arise from a read error. J is TRBJ2-7 and V is TRBV4-3, with 8 bases identical to TRBD1. CDR1 is LGHNA and CDR2 is YSLEER in the germline V gene. The CDR3 runs 15 residues. CDR3 nucleotides: TGCGCCAGCAGCCCTCAGGGGGCACTCTCCTATGAGCAGTACTTC. This codes for CASSPQGALSYEQYF.

This sequence joins TRBV6-5 and TRBJ1-6; 10 positions match TRBD1. CDR3 length: 16 residues. Per germline, CDR1 MNHEY and CDR2 SVGAGI. Trimming cost V 2 bases and J 6 bases; bases outside gene matches: 4. The CDR3 protein is CASSYETGGGNSPLHF. DNA for the CDR3: TGTGCCAGCAGTTACGAGACAGGGGGCGGTAATTCACCCCTCCACTTT.

In its sample, this clone was seen a few times. This rearrangement joins TRBV5-8 to TRBJ1-1, with D unclear. The V gene lost 1 base and the J gene lost 2 bases, with 6 bases spanning the gap. Germline assignment: CDR1 SGHTS and CDR2 YDEGEE. CDR3 length: 13 residues. CDR3 region: CASSLYTNTEAFF. CDR3 DNA: TGTGCCAGCAGCTTGTATACCAACACTGAAGCTTTCTTT. Complete variable domain (other parts from reference TRBV5-8 and TRBJ1-1): EAGVTQSPTHLIKTRGQQATLRCSPISGHTSVYWYQQALGLGLQFLLWYDEGEERNRGNFPPRFSGRQFPNYSSELNVNALELEDSALYLCASSLYTNTEAFFGQGTRLTVV.

The V call is TRBV7-9, the J call TRBJ2-7, with TRBD2 matching over 7 bases. Trimming removed 8 bases from V and 4 bases from J; junction bases left unmatched: 5. This CDR3 has 12 amino acids. The germline V gene has CDR1 SEHNR and CDR2 FQNEAQ (reference sequence). The chain's CDR3 is CASGEGGYEQYF. The DNA of the CDR3 is TGTGCCAGCGGGGAGGGTGGGTACGAGCAGTACTTC.

V and J are TRBV20-1 and TRBJ2-4; D uncertain. Trimming removed 5 bases from V and 7 bases from J, with 6 bases in between. The germline V gene encodes CDR1 DFQATT and CDR2 SNEGSKA (reference sequence). The CDR3 is 10 amino acids. The CDR3 is CSAPLNIQYF. In nucleotides, the CDR3 is TGCAGTGCTCCATTGAACATTCAGTACTTC.

This chain joins TRBV6-6 and TRBJ1-2; 10 nucleotides align to TRBD1. The CDR3 contains 15 residues. Germline V CDR1 and CDR2: MNHNY, SVGAGI (reference sequence). V dropped 6 bases and J dropped 2; count of bases not matched to a gene: 6. The CDR3 is CASSADRGRNYGYTF. The CDR3 bases are TGTGCCAGCAGCGCCGACAGGGGGCGAAACTATGGCTACACCTTC.

The chain uses TRBV27 and TRBJ2-2; possible D gene TRBD2, 5 bases. V lost 7 bases and J lost 6, with 24 bases in between. The CDR3 has 17 amino acids. Germline CDR1 is MNHEY and CDR2 is SMNVEV (reference sequence). CDR3 DNA sequence: TGTGCCAGCACCTCGGGGAACGGCTGGGCTCAGGCCGGGGAGCTGTTTTTT. This codes for CASTSGNGWAQAGELFF.

The rearrangement joins TRBV2 to TRBJ1-6; D remains ambiguous. Germline V CDR1 and CDR2: SNHLY, FYNNEI. Trimming cost V 7 bases and J 2 bases, with 12 bases left between them. This CDR3 comprises 15 residues. CDR3: CASKASLAYNSPLHF. CDR3 bases: TGTGCCAGCAAGGCCAGCTTGGCCTATAATTCACCCCTCCACTTT.

This chain links TRBV5-4 with TRBJ1-1; 12 bases map to TRBD1. V lost 4 bases and J lost 1; bases outside the gene matches: 8. Germline assignment: CDR1 SGHNT and CDR2 YYREEE (reference sequence). This CDR3 spans 17 amino acids. The CDR3 DNA sequence: TGTGCCAGCAGCAGGGGGGGACAGGGGGCGAGGAACACTGAAGCTTTCTTT. Residues: CASSRGGQGARNTEAFF. The full variable domain, rest sourced from reference TRBV5-4 and TRBJ1-1, is ETGVTQSPTHLIKTRGQQVTLRCSSQSGHNTVSWYQQALGQGPQFIFQYYREEENGRGNFPPRFSGLQFPNYSSELNVNALELDDSALYLCASSRGGQGARNTEAFFGQGTRLTVV.

This sequence joins TRBV18 and TRBJ1-2; the D is unclear. Germline CDR1 and CDR2: KGHSH and LQKENI. Trimming stripped 2 bases from V and 7 bases from J, with 14 bases between. The CDR3 is 14 residues long. CDR3 in amino acids: CASSPREDFSGYTF. DNA for the CDR3: TGTGCCAGCTCACCAAGGGAGGATTTCTCTGGCTACACCTTC.

The rearrangement joins TRBV20-1 to TRBJ2-7; TRBD1 is a possible D gene (6 bases). CDR1 and CDR2 from the germline V gene are DFQATT and SNEGSKA (reference sequence). The CDR3 length is 14 residues. V lost 3 bases and J 5 bases, leaving 17 bases between the germline ends. CDR3 nucleotide sequence: TGCAGTGCTAGTCCCGGGACATTGGGGGACGAGCAGTACTTC. Translating gives CSASPGTLGDEQYF.

The rearrangement joins TRBV12-3 or TRBV12-4 to TRBJ1-4; tentative D call: TRBD1 (5 bases). V was trimmed by 6 bases and J by 14 bases, leaving 19 bases between them. The CDR3 has 13 residues. For the CDR3, the DNA is TGTGCCAGCAGCCCCGGGACCGGACTTTCTCTGTTTTTT. Protein product: CASSPGTGLSLFF.

V is TRBV7-9 and J is TRBJ1-1, with D uncertain. This CDR3 spans 12 amino acids. Germline V lookup: CDR1 SEHNR, CDR2 FQNEAQ (reference sequence). V was clipped by 5 bases and J by 8 bases, with 12 bases between them. The CDR3 protein is CASSPPVSEAFF. The CDR3 DNA reads as TGTGCCAGCAGCCCCCCCGTCAGCGAAGCTTTCTTT.

The chain uses TRBV12-1 and TRBJ1-1; TRBD1 is the table's D call and was not checked against the DNA. TRBV12-1 is tagged as a pseudogene. This CDR3 spans 15 amino acids. In nucleotides, the CDR3 is TGTGCCAGCAGCTTTTTACCAGGGTCTGGGACTGAAGCTTTCTTT. This translates into CASSFLPGSGTEAFF.

A single count supports this clone. CDR3 sequence (DNA): TGCGCCAGCAGCCAAGGCCCTACCCACTCGAACACTGAAGCTTTCTTT. Translated, it gives CASSQGPTHSNTEAFF. The J gene is TRBJ1-1, the V gene TRBV4-3; D gene unclear. Trimming took off 1 base at V and 1 base at J, with 13 bases between the two ends. There are 16 residues in the CDR3. Germline assignment: CDR1 LGHNA and CDR2 YSLEER.

On this clone itself: The junction does not match germline at one end; this may be a read error. The chain combines TRBV15 with TRBJ1-3; D call uncertain. The CDR3 spans 17 residues. CDR1 and CDR2 from the germline V gene are LNHNV and YYDKDF (reference sequence). This CDR3 reads CATSRAPLAKGGFHSDF. The CDR3 nucleotides read TGTGCCACCAGCAGAGCCCCCTTAGCCAAGGGTGGGTTTCATTCGGATTTT.

V usage is TRBV6-5 and J usage is TRBJ2-7; 7 bases fit TRBD1. The CDR3 consists of 15 residues. Germline CDR1 reads MNHEY; CDR2 reads SVGAGI. Trimming at V came to 2 bases and at J to 2 bases, leaving 6 bases not matched to a gene. CDR3 amino acids: CASSYATGPTYEQYF. Here the CDR3 DNA reads TGTGCCAGCAGTTACGCGACAGGGCCCACCTACGAGCAGTACTTC.

The CDR3 reads CASSVGQGVFRGYTF. The CDR3 DNA sequence: TGCGCCAGCAGCGTTGGACAGGGAGTCTTCAGGGGCTACACCTTC. J is TRBJ1-2 and V is TRBV5-1, with 8 bases fitting TRBD1. The CDR3 extends over 15 amino acids. CDR1 and CDR2 (germline): SGHRS, YFSETQ. The junction had 13 bases not matched to a gene; V was cut back by 4 bases and J by 8 bases.

V gene TRBV7-2 combines with J gene TRBJ2-7; D is ambiguous. The CDR3 contains 11 residues. Trimming stripped 2 bases from V and 7 bases from J, with 6 bases between. Germline-derived CDR1 and CDR2 are SGHTA and FQGNSA. Here the CDR3 DNA reads TGTGCCAGCAGCTTAACACGAGAGCAGTACTTC. This encodes CASSLTREQYF.

The V call is TRBV6-2 or TRBV6-3, the J call TRBJ1-1, with D hard to call. V shed 5 bases and J shed 4 bases, with 5 bases lying between them. Germline-derived CDR1 and CDR2 are MNHEY and SVGEGT. The CDR3 runs 11 residues. The CDR3 DNA reads as TGTGCCAGCAGTATGGGCACTGAAGCTTTCTTT. It codes for CASSMGTEAFF.

The chain uses TRBV4-3 and TRBJ2-4, with D perhaps TRBD1 (6 bases). This CDR3 region has 19 residues. Looked up from germline, CDR1 is LGHNA and CDR2 is YSLEER. V lost 5 bases and J lost 8, with 31 bases in between. The DNA for the CDR3 is TGCGCCAGCAGCTTGCGCTCCGCCCGGGACAACCTAGCCGGAGACATTCAGTACTTC. It codes for CASSLRSARDNLAGDIQYF.

This clone appeared a single time. This chain links TRBV19 with TRBJ1-5; 8 bases fit TRBD1. This CDR3 comprises 16 residues. Per the germline V gene, CDR1 is LNHDA and CDR2 is SQIVND (reference sequence). V shed 6 bases, J shed 0 bases, and the junction held 7 bases outside the gene matches. The CDR3 spells CASRPDRGVSNQPQHF. In DNA form, the CDR3 reads TGTGCCAGTAGGCCTGACAGGGGAGTTAGCAATCAGCCCCAGCATTTT.